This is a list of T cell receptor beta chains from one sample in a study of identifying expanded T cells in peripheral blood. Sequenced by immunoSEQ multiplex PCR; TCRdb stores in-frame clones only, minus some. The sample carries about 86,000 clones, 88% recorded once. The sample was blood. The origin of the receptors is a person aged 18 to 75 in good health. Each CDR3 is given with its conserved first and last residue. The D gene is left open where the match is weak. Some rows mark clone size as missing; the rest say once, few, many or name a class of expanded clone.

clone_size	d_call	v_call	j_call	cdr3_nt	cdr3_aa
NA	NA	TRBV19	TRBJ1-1	TGTGCCAGTAGTACACCCTCTGGACAGTCCCGAGGGGCTGAAGCTTTCTTT	CASSTPSGQSRGAEAFF
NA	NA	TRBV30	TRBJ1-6	TGTGCCTGGAGTGTAAGGGCGGCCTATAATTCACCCCTCCACTTT	CAWSVRAAYNSPLHF
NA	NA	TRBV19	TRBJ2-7	TGTGCCAGTAGTATAGGAGGGGACCCAGGGTACGAGCAGTACTTC	CASSIGGDPGYEQYF
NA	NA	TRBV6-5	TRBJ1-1	TGTGCCAGCAGTTACGAAGGGTCCACTGAAGCTTTCTTT	CASSYEGSTEAFF
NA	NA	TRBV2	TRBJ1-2	TGTGCCAGCAGTGAAAGGGGGTACAAACAAAACTATGGCTACACCTTC	CASSERGYKQNYGYTF
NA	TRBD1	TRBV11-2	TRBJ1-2	TGTGCCAGCAGCTTAGGATGGGGGACAGGGGACTATGGCTACACCTTC	CASSLGWGTGDYGYTF
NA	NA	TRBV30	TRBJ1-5	TGTGCCTGGAGTGAGTCAGCCATTAATCAGCCCCAGCATTTT	CAWSESAINQPQHF
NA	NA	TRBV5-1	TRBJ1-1	TGCGCCAGCAGCCCTAGAGTGGGGGACACTGAAGCTTTCTTT	CASSPRVGDTEAFF
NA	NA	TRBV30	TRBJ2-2	TGTGCCTCTAGAATGCCGAACACCGGGGAGCTGTTTTTT	CASRMPNTGELFF
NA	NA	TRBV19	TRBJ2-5	TGTGCCAGTAGTATGTCGGTGTATGAGGGGAAAAGGGGAGAGACCCAGTACTTC	CASSMSVYEGKRGETQYF
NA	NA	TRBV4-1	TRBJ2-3	TGCGCCAGCAGCCAAGACAGGGACGCCTTTGACACAGATACGCAGTATTTT	CASSQDRDAFDTDTQYF
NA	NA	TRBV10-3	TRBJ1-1	TGTGCCATCAGCCGGGCCGGAGACCAGAACACTGAAGCTTTCTTT	CAISRAGDQNTEAFF
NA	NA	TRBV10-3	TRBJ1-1	TGTGCCATCAGCCCGCTGACAGGAGGGGACACTGAAGCTTTCTTT	CAISPLTGGDTEAFF
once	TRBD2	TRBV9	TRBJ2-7	TGTGCCAGCAGCGTAGGAGTTAGCGGGAGTCTGTACGAGCAGTACTTC	CASSVGVSGSLYEQYF
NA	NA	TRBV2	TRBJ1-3	TGTGCCAGCACCCCACAGGGCTCTGGAAACACCATATATTTT	CASTPQGSGNTIYF
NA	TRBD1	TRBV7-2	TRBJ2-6	TGTGCCAGCAGCAAGACAGGGGATGGGGCCAACGTCCTGACTTTC	CASSKTGDGANVLTF
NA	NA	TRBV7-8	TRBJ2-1	TGTGCCAGCAGCCTCCCCCCCGGGGCTATCGGTGAGCAGTTCTTC	CASSLPPGAIGEQFF
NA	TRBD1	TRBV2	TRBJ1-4	TGTGCCAGCATTAGGGACAGAACTAATGAAAAACTGTTTTTT	CASIRDRTNEKLFF
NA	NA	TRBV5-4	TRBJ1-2	TGTGCCAGCAGCAGGGGGTACAGGGAGATCTATGGCTACACCTTC	CASSRGYREIYGYTF
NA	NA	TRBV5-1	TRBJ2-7	TGCGCCAGCAGCTTGGTTACGGGCAGCACATCCTACGAGCAGTACTTC	CASSLVTGSTSYEQYF
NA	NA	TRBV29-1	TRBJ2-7	TGCAGCGTTCGTTCACTAGAAACCTACGAGCAGTACTTC	CSVRSLETYEQYF
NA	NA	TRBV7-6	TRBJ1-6	TGTGCCAGCAGCCCGACGGGAACTAATTCACCCCTCCACTTT	CASSPTGTNSPLHF
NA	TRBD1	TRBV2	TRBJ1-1	TGTGCCAGCAGTGACCAGGGGGCTTGGACTGAAGCTTTCTTT	CASSDQGAWTEAFF
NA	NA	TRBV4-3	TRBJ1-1	TGCGCCAGCAGCTCGCGCGAGCAGACTGAAGCTTTCTTT	CASSSREQTEAFF
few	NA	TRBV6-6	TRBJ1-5	TGTGCCATTTCGCCCGGTAGGGATCAGCCCCAGCATTTT	CAISPGRDQPQHF
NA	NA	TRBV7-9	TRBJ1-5	TGTGCCAGCAGCTTAGATAGCAATCAGCCCCAGCATTTT	CASSLDSNQPQHF
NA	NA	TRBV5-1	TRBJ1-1	TGCGCCAGCAGCTTGGATATTGGGAAAACTGAAGCTTTCTTT	CASSLDIGKTEAFF
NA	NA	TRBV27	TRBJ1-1	TGTGCCAGCAGCCCCTCGGGGGTCACTGAAGCTTTCTTT	CASSPSGVTEAFF
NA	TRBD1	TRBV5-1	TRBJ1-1	TGCGCCAGCAGCTTGAACAGGGGGAGTCTCCTCACTGAAGCTTTCTTT	CASSLNRGSLLTEAFF
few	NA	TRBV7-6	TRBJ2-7	TGTGCCAGCAGCTTAGGGCCCGATGACTACGAGCAGTACTTC	CASSLGPDDYEQYF
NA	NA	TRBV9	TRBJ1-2	TGTGCCAGCAGCGCAGCCCCCGGCAGGCAGAACTATGGCTACACCTTC	CASSAAPGRQNYGYTF
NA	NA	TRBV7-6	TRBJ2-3	TGTGCCAGCAGCACGGGACCTCCTTTAGGAGATACGCAGTATTTT	CASSTGPPLGDTQYF
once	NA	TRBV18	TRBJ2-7	TGTGCCAGCTCTGCGGGACCCTCCTACGAGCAGTACTTC	CASSAGPSYEQYF
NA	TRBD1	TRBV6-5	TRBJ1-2	TGTGCCAGCACCAACACAGGGGGCGCGGGAAATGGCTACACCTTC	CASTNTGGAGNGYTF
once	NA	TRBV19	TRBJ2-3	TGTGCCAGTAGTCAGCAGGGAGCAGATACGCAGTATTTT	CASSQQGADTQYF
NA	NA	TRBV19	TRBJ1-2	TGTGCCAGTAACTGGGACGGGAACTATGGCTACACCTTC	CASNWDGNYGYTF
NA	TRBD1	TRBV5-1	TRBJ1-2	TGCGCCAGCAGCCACACAACAGGGGAGGGCTACACCTTC	CASSHTTGEGYTF
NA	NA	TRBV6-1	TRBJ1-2	TGTGCCAGCAGAAGAACCGGGGGTTTACCCTATGGCTACACCTTC	CASRRTGGLPYGYTF
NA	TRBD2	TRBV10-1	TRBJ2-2	TGCGCCAGCCGGCCGGGGGGTCCGAACACCGGGGAGCTGTTTTTT	CASRPGGPNTGELFF
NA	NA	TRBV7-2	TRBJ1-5	TGTGCCAGCAGCCAAACAGGGTTCAATCAGCCCCAGCATTTT	CASSQTGFNQPQHF
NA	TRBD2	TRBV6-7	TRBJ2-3	TGTGCCAGCAAACTAGCGGGAGTGCGGGTAGACACAGATACGCAGTATTTT	CASKLAGVRVDTDTQYF
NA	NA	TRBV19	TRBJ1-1	TGTGCCAGTAGTATTCGGGGGGCGAGGAACACTGAAGCTTTCTTT	CASSIRGARNTEAFF
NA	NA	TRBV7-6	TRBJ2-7	TGTGCCAGCAGCCCTTTCGGGGCCAACTACGAGCAGTACTTC	CASSPFGANYEQYF